These T cell receptor beta chains were read from a single sample in a study of shared clonotypes between healthy human individuals. Method: immunoSEQ multiplex PCR; TCRdb's copy keeps in-frame clones and lacks some. Of some 1.4 million clones listed, about 96% are singletons. What was sequenced was naive CD4+ T cells sorted from blood. The receptors originated from a man younger than 45 in good health. The CDR3 runs from the conserved cysteine through the conserved F or W. D genes are given only for firm matches. Rows may omit the clone size; those that give it use once, few, many or a size class.

cdr3_nt	cdr3_aa	v_call	clone_size	j_call	d_call
TGTGCCAGCTCACTACCTTGGGATTACGAGCAGTACTTC	CASSLPWDYEQYF	TRBV18	once	TRBJ2-7	NA
TGCGCCAGCAGCTTGGCCGACCTGAACACTGAAGCTTTCTTT	CASSLADLNTEAFF	TRBV5-1	NA	TRBJ1-1	NA
TGTGCCAGCAGTTTGTGGGTTGGCACTGAAGCTTTCTTT	CASSLWVGTEAFF	TRBV28	NA	TRBJ1-1	NA
TGTGCCAGCAGTTTAGGGGTTAGCGCGCAGTACTTC	CASSLGVSAQYF	TRBV28	NA	TRBJ2-7	NA
TGTGCCATCAGTGAGTCGAGAGGGGGAATTAGCAATCAGCCCCAGCATTTT	CAISESRGGISNQPQHF	TRBV10-3	NA	TRBJ1-5	NA
TGTGCCAGCAGCTACCTCCACAGGGACTCCCCCACAGATACGCAGTATTTT	CASSYLHRDSPTDTQYF	TRBV13	NA	TRBJ2-3	NA
TGCGCCAGCAGTTCTCATCTAGCACAGGGTCCCTACGAGCAGTACTTC	CASSSHLAQGPYEQYF	TRBV10-2	NA	TRBJ2-7	NA
TGTGCCAGCAGTGAAAGGGGACAGGGTAAGGACATTCAGTACTTC	CASSERGQGKDIQYF	TRBV6-1	NA	TRBJ2-4	TRBD1
TGCGCCAGCAGCCGCAGTTTGAGTGCAACTAATGAAAAACTGTTTTTT	CASSRSLSATNEKLFF	TRBV5-1	NA	TRBJ1-4	NA
TGCGCCAGCAGCCCGGACAGGGCCAACGAGCAGTACTTC	CASSPDRANEQYF	TRBV5-1	NA	TRBJ2-7	TRBD1
TGTGCCAGCAGCGCCAGGGATTCACCCCTCCACTTT	CASSARDSPLHF	TRBV5-5	once	TRBJ1-6	NA
TGCGCCAGCAGCTTCGACAGGGCATACGAGCAGTACTTC	CASSFDRAYEQYF	TRBV5-1	NA	TRBJ2-7	TRBD1
TGTGCCAGCAGCCCAACAGGGGTGCTCACTGAAGCTTTCTTT	CASSPTGVLTEAFF	TRBV7-2	NA	TRBJ1-1	TRBD1
TGTGCCAGCAGTGATCGACTGTCTGAGCAGTTCTTC	CASSDRLSEQFF	TRBV6-1	NA	TRBJ2-1	NA
TGTGCCAGCAGCCCACCCCCCCGGCTAGCGGGAGGTACTGAGCAGTTCTTC	CASSPPPRLAGGTEQFF	TRBV13	NA	TRBJ2-1	TRBD2
TGTGCCAGCAGTGGGGTAGCGGCGCAGTACTTC	CASSGVAAQYF	TRBV25-1	NA	TRBJ2-7	NA
TGTGCCAGCAGTCCCACTTTACGCACAGATACGCAGTATTTT	CASSPTLRTDTQYF	TRBV28	NA	TRBJ2-3	NA
TGCGCCAGCAGCTTAGAACTAGCGCTCTACGAGCAGTACTTC	CASSLELALYEQYF	TRBV5-1	NA	TRBJ2-7	TRBD2
TGCGCCAGCAGCCCCGGGACTCTATACAATGAGCAGTTCTTC	CASSPGTLYNEQFF	TRBV5-1	NA	TRBJ2-1	NA
TGTGCCAGCAGCTTAGGACTGGGAAACAATGAGCAGTTCTTC	CASSLGLGNNEQFF	TRBV7-9	NA	TRBJ2-1	NA
TGTGCCAGCAGCTTATCTCTGGGGGCCTATGGCTACACCTTC	CASSLSLGAYGYTF	TRBV7-9	NA	TRBJ1-2	NA
TGTGCCGGGGGACAGACCTACAATGAGCAGTTCTTC	CAGGQTYNEQFF	TRBV6-6	once	TRBJ2-1	TRBD1
TGCAGCGTTGTGGAAGGGACTCGCTACGAGCAGTACTTC	CSVVEGTRYEQYF	TRBV29-1	NA	TRBJ2-7	NA
TGTGCCAGCAGCTTGAGACAGAGAGACTACGAGCAGTACTTC	CASSLRQRDYEQYF	TRBV11-2	NA	TRBJ2-7	NA
TGTGCCAGCAGGATTGAACAGGGGCAGGACACTGAAGCTTTCTTT	CASRIEQGQDTEAFF	TRBV6-1	NA	TRBJ1-1	TRBD1
TGCGCCAGCAGCCAAGATAGGGGGAGTTGGAGCGACAATGAGCAGTTCTTC	CASSQDRGSWSDNEQFF	TRBV4-3	NA	TRBJ2-1	NA
TGTGCCTGGAGTCTTATGAACACTGAAGCTTTCTTT	CAWSLMNTEAFF	TRBV30	NA	TRBJ1-1	NA
TGTGCCAGCAGCCCCAACTCTGGGGCCAACGTCCTGACTTTC	CASSPNSGANVLTF	TRBV9	NA	TRBJ2-6	NA
TGTGCCAGCAGCTCGGGAACCGGGGAGCTGTTTTTT	CASSSGTGELFF	TRBV7-3	once	TRBJ2-2	NA
TGCAGCGTGGCCACTAGGATTTCCTACGAGCAGTACTTC	CSVATRISYEQYF	TRBV29-1	NA	TRBJ2-7	NA
TGTGCCAGCAGCCCCGGCAGGGGGTATCCGGACATTCAGTACTTC	CASSPGRGYPDIQYF	TRBV11-3	NA	TRBJ2-4	TRBD1
TGTGCCAGCAGTTCCGGGCACCTGAACACTGAAGCTTTCTTT	CASSSGHLNTEAFF	TRBV6-5	NA	TRBJ1-1	NA
TGTGCCAGTATACTAGCGCAAGAGACCCAGTACTTC	CASILAQETQYF	TRBV19	NA	TRBJ2-5	TRBD2
TGTGCCATCAGAACAACAGGGAATGGCTACACCTTC	CAIRTTGNGYTF	TRBV10-3	NA	TRBJ1-2	NA
TGTGCCAGCAGTGAAAACTCGGGTAGGGCTTTCTTT	CASSENSGRAFF	TRBV2	NA	TRBJ1-1	NA
TGTGCCAGCAGTGACGGGACTAGCAGCGTCCCGTACTTC	CASSDGTSSVPYF	TRBV6-6	NA	TRBJ2-7	TRBD2
TGTGCCAGCTCACCATTTGAGGGATTCGGCGAGCAGTACTTC	CASSPFEGFGEQYF	TRBV18	NA	TRBJ2-7	NA
TGTGCCACCAGCATCGGGACAAGCTCATTTGGAAACACCATATATTTT	CATSIGTSSFGNTIYF	TRBV15	NA	TRBJ1-3	NA
TGTGCCAGCAGCTTAGGTGTAGGGCGGGGGGCGTTGGAGACCCAGTACTTC	CASSLGVGRGALETQYF	TRBV13	NA	TRBJ2-5	TRBD2
TGCGCCAGCAGCTCGACAGGGAGGGAGACCCAGTACTTC	CASSSTGRETQYF	TRBV5-1	NA	TRBJ2-5	NA
TGCGCCAGCAGCATCCAGGCTAGCGGGACCATAGGGCAGTACTTC	CASSIQASGTIGQYF	TRBV5-1	NA	TRBJ2-7	TRBD2
TGTGCCAGCAGCTTAGTTAGGGGACTAGCGGGCGGAGAGTACTTC	CASSLVRGLAGGEYF	TRBV7-2	NA	TRBJ2-4	TRBD2
TGTGCCAGCAGCTTCAAAGCGAACACCGGGGAGCTGTTTTTT	CASSFKANTGELFF	TRBV2	once	TRBJ2-2	NA
TGTGCCAGCAGCCAGGAGGGACAGGGGTTACAAGAGACCCAGTACTTC	CASSQEGQGLQETQYF	TRBV9	NA	TRBJ2-5	TRBD1
TGTGCCACCGTCGGGGATAGTAGCGGGAGGCGCGAGCAGTACTTC	CATVGDSSGRREQYF	TRBV6-1	NA	TRBJ2-7	TRBD2
TGTGCCAGCAGTGAGGCCTATTATGGCTACACCTTC	CASSEAYYGYTF	TRBV2	once	TRBJ1-2	NA
TGTGCCAGCAGCCGAAGCGGGAGCGCAGATACGCAGTATTTT	CASSRSGSADTQYF	TRBV7-9	NA	TRBJ2-3	TRBD2
TGTGCCAGCAGTTTACCCGGGGGGACGGGATTTCTTCCGACCCAGTACTTC	CASSLPGGTGFLPTQYF	TRBV28	NA	TRBJ2-5	TRBD2
TGTGCCAGCCATCGGACTAGCGGGAGTTTAGATACGCAGTATTTT	CASHRTSGSLDTQYF	TRBV10-3	NA	TRBJ2-3	TRBD2
TGTGCCAGCAGCTTGGTGTCCTACGAGCAGTACTTC	CASSLVSYEQYF	TRBV28	NA	TRBJ2-7	NA
TGTGCCAGCAGCTCCCGCATCCCAAGATACGAGCAGTACTTC	CASSSRIPRYEQYF	TRBV7-9	NA	TRBJ2-7	NA
TGTGCCAGCAGCTTAGCCGCAGGCAGGGGGCATGAGCAGTTCTTC	CASSLAAGRGHEQFF	TRBV7-2	NA	TRBJ2-1	TRBD1
TGTGCCAGCAGCTTAGGGCAGGTCACCCAGCCCCAGCATTTT	CASSLGQVTQPQHF	TRBV7-2	NA	TRBJ1-5	NA
TGTGCCAGCAGCTTAACGTCCCGCGTTATTAAGGGTACGCAGTATTTT	CASSLTSRVIKGTQYF	TRBV11-2	NA	TRBJ2-3	NA
TGTGCCAGCAGCAAACTCTCACACATTGGGGTAGATACGCAGTATTTT	CASSKLSHIGVDTQYF	TRBV21-1	NA	TRBJ2-3	NA
TGTGCCAGCAGCTTAGCGGCTAGCGGCTCCTACGAGCAGTACTTC	CASSLAASGSYEQYF	TRBV11-2	NA	TRBJ2-7	TRBD2
TGTGCCAGCAGTTTCGACTTAACCCTCACCGGGGAGCTGTTTTTT	CASSFDLTLTGELFF	TRBV9	NA	TRBJ2-2	NA
TGTGCCATCAGTGAACAGGGGCCCGACACCGGGGAGCTGTTTTTT	CAISEQGPDTGELFF	TRBV10-3	NA	TRBJ2-2	TRBD1
TGTGCCAGCAGCTTTTCGGGGGGACCCTACAATGAGCAGTTCTTC	CASSFSGGPYNEQFF	TRBV5-6	NA	TRBJ2-1	TRBD2